This T cell receptor (beta chain) was profiled in a study of shared clonotypes between healthy human individuals. Study-level information: Per donor, CD8 memory used one plate, CD8 naive used two, CD4 memory used three and CD4 naive used three. Study results and limitations: Specimens sampled were limited to blood, with tissue repertoires likely differing. Among the subsets, naive ones generally showed larger estimated richness than memory ones.

Regarding this clone: Its antigen is still unknown.

Sequencing used immunoSEQ multiplex PCR; TCRdb keeps in-frame clones, though not all of them. The sample contains almost 750,000 clones, roughly 72% of which appear only once. J was trimmed by 8 bases and V by 5 bases; bases with no gene match: 10. Germline CDR1 SGHAT, CDR2 FQDESV (reference sequence). The CDR3 is 16 residues long. This rearrangement joins TRBV11-1 to TRBJ2-1, with 12 bases identical to TRBD2. The sequenced sample was memory CD4+ T cells sorted from blood. Described subset: CD45RA-negative fraction. This TCR was sampled from a woman in her 30s in good health. CDR3 in amino acids: CASSTPSGRARDEQFF. In nucleotides, the CDR3 is TGTGCCAGCAGCACTCCTAGCGGGAGGGCCCGCGATGAGCAGTTCTTC.